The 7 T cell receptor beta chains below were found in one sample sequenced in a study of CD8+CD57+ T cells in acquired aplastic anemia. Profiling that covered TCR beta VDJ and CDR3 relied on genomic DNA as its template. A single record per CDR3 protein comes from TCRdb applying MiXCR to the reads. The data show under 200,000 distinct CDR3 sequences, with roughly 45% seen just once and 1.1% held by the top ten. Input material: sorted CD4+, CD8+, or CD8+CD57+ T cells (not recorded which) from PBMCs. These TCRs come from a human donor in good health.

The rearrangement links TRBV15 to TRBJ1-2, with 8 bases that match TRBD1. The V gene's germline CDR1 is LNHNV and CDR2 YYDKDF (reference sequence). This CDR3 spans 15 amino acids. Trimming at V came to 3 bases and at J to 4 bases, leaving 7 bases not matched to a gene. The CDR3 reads CATSSRTGNGYGYTF. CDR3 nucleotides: TGTGCCACCAGCAGTAGGACAGGGAATGGCTATGGCTACACCTTC.

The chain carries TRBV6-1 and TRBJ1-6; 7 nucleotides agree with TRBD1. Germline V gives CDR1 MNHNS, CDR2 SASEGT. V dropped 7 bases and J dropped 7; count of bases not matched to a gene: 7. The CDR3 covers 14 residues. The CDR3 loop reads CASTTGVGNSPLHF. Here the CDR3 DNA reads TGTGCCAGCACCACAGGGGTCGGCAATTCACCCCTCCACTTT.

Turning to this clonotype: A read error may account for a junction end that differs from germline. CDR3 loop: CASRRAGANVLTF. The CDR3 nucleotides are TGTGCTAGCAGGCGGGCAGGGGCCAACGTCCTGACTTTC. The chain is built from TRBV7-7 and TRBJ2-6, with D maybe TRBD2 (5 bases). This CDR3 region has 13 residues. CDR1 and CDR2 from the germline V gene are SSHAT and FNYEAQ (reference sequence).

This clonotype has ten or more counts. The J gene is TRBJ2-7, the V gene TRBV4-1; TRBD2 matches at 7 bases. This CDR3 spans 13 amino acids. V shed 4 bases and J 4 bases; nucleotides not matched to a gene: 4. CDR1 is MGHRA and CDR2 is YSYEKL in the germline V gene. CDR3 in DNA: TGCGCCAGCAGCCGGGGGACTACTTACGAGCAGTACTTC. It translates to CASSRGTTYEQYF.

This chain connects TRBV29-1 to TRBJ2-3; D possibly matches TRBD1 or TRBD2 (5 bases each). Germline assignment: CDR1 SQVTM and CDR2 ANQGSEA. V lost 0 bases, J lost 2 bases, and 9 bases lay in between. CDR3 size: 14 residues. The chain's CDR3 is CSVEEGDPTDTQYF. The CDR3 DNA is TGCAGCGTTGAAGAGGGGGACCCCACAGATACGCAGTATTTT.

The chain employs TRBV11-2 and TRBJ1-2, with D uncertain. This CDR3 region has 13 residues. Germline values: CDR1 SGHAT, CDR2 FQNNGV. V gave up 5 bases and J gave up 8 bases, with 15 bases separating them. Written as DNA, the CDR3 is TGTGCCAGCAGCGCTTATCCGATGGGCGGCTACACCTTC. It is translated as CASSAYPMGGYTF.

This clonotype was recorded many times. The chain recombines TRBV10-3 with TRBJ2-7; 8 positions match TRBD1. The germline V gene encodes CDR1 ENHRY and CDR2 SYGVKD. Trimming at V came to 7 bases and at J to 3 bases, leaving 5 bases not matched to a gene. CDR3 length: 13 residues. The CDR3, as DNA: TGTGCCATCAACCCGGGACAGGACTACGAGCAGTACTTC. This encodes CAINPGQDYEQYF.